The following is a T cell receptor beta chain sequence with its context. The V and J ends lost 2 bases and 4 bases, in that order; junction bases with no gene match: 3. Germline-derived CDR1 and CDR2 are KGHSH and LQKENI. The CDR3 contains 14 residues. The data belong to a study of blood T cell repertoires in COVID-19. For the study at large: Samples taken during acute and convalescent COVID-19 were collected in the United States, Italy and Spain. In each case, the material was cDNA or gDNA derived from T cells, B-cell-depleted T cells, or PBMCs.

In the authors' workflow: Cell counts per sample came from amplifying reference gene primers. This table comes from immunoSEQ multiplex PCR, and its TCRdb copy is limited to in-frame clones, with some not included. The V and J calls and clone size come from that table; D and trimming were worked out from the DNA. The repertoire holds more than 250,000 clones, with approximately 88% as singletons. The chain combines TRBV18 with TRBJ2-3; 7 bases map to TRBD2. The receptor was derived from a human donor in a cohort sampled during active COVID-19. Sequencing used peripheral blood. The CDR3 DNA reads as TGTGCCAGCTCACCAACGGGAGGCTCAGATACGCAGTATTTT. Encoded protein: CASSPTGGSDTQYF.